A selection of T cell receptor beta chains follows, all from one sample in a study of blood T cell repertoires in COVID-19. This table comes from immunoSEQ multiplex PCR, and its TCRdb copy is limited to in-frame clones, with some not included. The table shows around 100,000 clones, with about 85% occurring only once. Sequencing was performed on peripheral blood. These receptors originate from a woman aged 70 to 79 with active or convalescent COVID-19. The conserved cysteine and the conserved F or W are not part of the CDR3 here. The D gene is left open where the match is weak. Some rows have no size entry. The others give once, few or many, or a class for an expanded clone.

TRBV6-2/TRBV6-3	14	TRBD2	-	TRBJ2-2	ASSYSTSGNTGELF
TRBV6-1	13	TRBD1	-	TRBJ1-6	ASSALPGGHSPLH
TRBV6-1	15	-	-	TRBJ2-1	ASSEGGWWGEPYEQF
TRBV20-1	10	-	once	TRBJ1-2	SASDLSNGYT
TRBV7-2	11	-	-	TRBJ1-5	ASSKDRFQPQH
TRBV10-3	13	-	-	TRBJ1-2	AISESPGANYGYT
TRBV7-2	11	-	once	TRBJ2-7	ASSPHIAYEQY
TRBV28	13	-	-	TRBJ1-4	ASSLSSGGNEKLF
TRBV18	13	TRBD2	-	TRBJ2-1	ASSPLSGVNNEQF
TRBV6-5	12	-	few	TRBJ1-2	ASSPGGQNYGYT
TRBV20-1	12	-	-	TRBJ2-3	SASSGRGTDTQY